The 22 T cell receptor beta chains given below trace back to one sample, sequenced in a study of cytomegalovirus exposure and HLA in healthy donors (dated by TCRdb to 2017 to 2019). The receptor library was made with the immunoSEQ multiplex PCR assay. The multiplex PCR relied on a mix of 60 forward primers for TCR Vbeta segments and 13 reverse primers for TCR Jbeta segments. TCRdb took over this immuneACCESS table, retaining in-frame rearrangements with V and J assigned. Such tables are incomplete; in checked studies, under half of the missing clones stem from an unresolved V gene, and the remainder is unexplained. The sample profile shows more than 150,000 clones; more than 60% of them were found once. The top ten clonotypes cover about 1.5% of the sample. Sequencing was done on a sample of PBMCs. These receptors were taken from a man between 18 and 29 years old in good health and CMV-seronegative.

V is TRBV6-6 and J is TRBJ2-1; 10 bases align to TRBD2. Germline trimming cut 6 bases from V and 4 bases from J; bases unmatched to any gene: 6. This CDR3 is built from 15 residues. Looked up from germline, CDR1 is MNHNY and CDR2 is SVGAGI (reference sequence). CDR3 region: CASSKQAGGYNEQFF. The DNA for the CDR3 is TGTGCCAGCAGCAAGCAAGCGGGAGGGTACAATGAGCAGTTCTTC.

The rearrangement links TRBV6-5 to TRBJ1-5; D gene unclear. The ends were cut back, 6 bases at V and 5 bases at J, with 11 bases in the middle. This CDR3 comprises 13 residues. Germline CDR1 MNHEY, CDR2 SVGAGI. The CDR3 loop is CASRISRDQPQHF. CDR3 sequence (DNA): TGTGCCAGCAGGATTAGTCGGGATCAGCCCCAGCATTTT.

V gene TRBV5-6 combines with J gene TRBJ1-2, with D possibly being TRBD1 (6 bases). The CDR3 extends over 14 amino acids. CDR1 SGHDT and CDR2 YYEEEE come from the germline V gene. V lost 6 bases and J lost 2, with 14 bases in between. The CDR3 spells CASTPAGANYGYTF. CDR3 nucleotide sequence: TGTGCCAGCACCCCGGCGGGGGCGAACTATGGCTACACCTTC.

The chain is built from TRBV14 and TRBJ2-3, with 12 nucleotides matching TRBD2. This CDR3 has 18 amino acids. The germline CDR1 and CDR2 sequences are SGHDN and FVKESK. V gave up 5 bases and J gave up 2 bases; unmatched junction bases: 11. The CDR3 DNA sequence: TGTGCCAGCAGCTCCCGCCTGACTAGCGGGGGCTTCACAGATACGCAGTATTTT. Its protein product is CASSSRLTSGGFTDTQYF.

In nucleotides, the CDR3 is TGTGCCAGCTCACCACCGGACAGGCCGATGAACACTGAAGCTTTCTTT. Its translation: CASSPPDRPMNTEAFF. This chain connects TRBV18 to TRBJ1-1; 7 bases are shared with TRBD1. CDR3 size: 16 residues. Germline CDR1 KGHSH, CDR2 LQKENI. The V gene end was trimmed by 0 bases and the J gene end by 0 bases; junction bases not matched to a gene: 4.

This chain joins TRBV7-2 and TRBJ2-7; TRBD1 matches at 7 bases. The V segment lost 5 bases and the J segment 9 bases; nucleotides outside the gene matches: 10. Germline V CDR1 and CDR2: SGHTA, FQGNSA. CDR3 size: 13 residues. The CDR3 reads CASSTGQTFGQYF. CDR3 DNA sequence: TGTGCCAGCAGCACGGGACAGACCTTTGGGCAGTACTTC.

The gene calls are TRBV30 and TRBJ2-5; 8 nucleotides align to TRBD2. Germline V lookup: CDR1 GTSNPN, CDR2 SVGIG (reference sequence). The CDR3 loop spans 14 amino acids. V lost 2 bases to trimming and J lost 9 bases; unmatched junction nucleotides: 11. The CDR3 is CAWSKAASGWAQYF. The CDR3 region has the DNA TGTGCCTGGAGTAAGGCGGCTAGCGGGTGGGCCCAGTACTTC.

The CDR3 region has the DNA TGTGCCAGCACCTCGGGGGGAGAGACCCAGTACTTC. It yields the protein CASTSGGETQYF. The chain carries TRBV6-6 and TRBJ2-5, with TRBD2 matching 7 bases. Trimming removed 7 bases from V and 4 bases from J; junction bases left unmatched: 3. Per the germline V gene, CDR1 is MNHNY and CDR2 is SVGAGI (reference sequence). This CDR3 spans 12 amino acids.

This sequence joins TRBV7-2 and TRBJ1-2; D might be TRBD1 (6 bases). V dropped 1 base and J dropped 6 bases, with 12 bases sitting between them. The CDR3 totals 14 residues. Germline V gene data show CDR1 as SGHTA and CDR2 as FQGNSA. CDR3 region: CASSLGAGDHGYTF. The CDR3 bases are TGTGCCAGCAGCTTAGGAGCAGGGGACCATGGCTACACCTTC.

V is TRBV30 and J is TRBJ2-7; 13 bases are shared with TRBD2. This CDR3 comprises 14 residues. V shed 5 bases, J shed 6 bases, and the junction held 7 bases outside the gene matches. Germline lookup yields CDR1 GTSNPN and CDR2 SVGIG (reference sequence). This chain's CDR3 is CAWRGGLAGPEQYF. CDR3 sequence (DNA): TGTGCCTGGCGGGGGGGACTAGCGGGACCCGAGCAGTACTTC.

The chain recombines TRBV4-3 with TRBJ2-2; tentative D call: TRBD2 (7 bases). From germline, CDR1 is LGHNA and CDR2 YSLEER. The CDR3 totals 17 residues. Trimming cost V 4 bases and J 7 bases, with 22 bases left between them. CDR3 loop: CASSLRGGAAWGGELFF. In DNA, the CDR3 is TGCGCCAGCAGCCTCCGAGGGGGGGCGGCCTGGGGCGGGGAGCTGTTTTTT.

The rearrangement uses TRBV14 and TRBJ2-1; 11 bases are a match to TRBD1. V lost 3 bases and J lost 8; bases outside the gene matches: 6. Germline CDR1 reads SGHDN; CDR2 reads FVKESK. This CDR3 comprises 15 residues. CDR3 nucleotide sequence: TGTGCCAGCAGCCACGGGACAGGGGGATGGTATGAGCAGTTCTTC. Protein: CASSHGTGGWYEQFF. Filled out from reference TRBV14 and TRBJ2-1, the complete variable domain reads EAGVTQFPSHSVIEKGQTVTLRCDPISGHDNLYWYRRVMGKEIKFLLHFVKESKQDESGMPNNRFLAERTGGTYSTLKVQPAELEDSGVYFCASSHGTGGWYEQFFGPGTRLTVL.

The gene calls are TRBV7-9 and TRBJ1-2, with a weak D call TRBD1 (5 bases). This CDR3 region has 16 residues. Germline CDR1 SEHNR, CDR2 FQNEAQ (reference sequence). V was shortened by 6 bases and J by 6 bases, with 23 bases between the two germline ends. The CDR3 loop reads CASRTSARWGDDGYTF. The CDR3 nucleotides are TGTGCCAGCAGGACCAGCGCAAGGTGGGGGGATGATGGCTACACCTTC.

This sequence joins TRBV9 and TRBJ1-2, with D unresolved. This CDR3 has 16 amino acids. CDR1 and CDR2 from the germline V gene are SGDLS and YYNGEE. Trimming removed 0 bases from V and 4 bases from J, with 16 bases in between. The CDR3, as DNA: TGTGCCAGCAGCGTAGTATCGGCAGGCTCGCCCTATGGCTACACCTTC. It encodes CASSVVSAGSPYGYTF.

This chain joins TRBV7-3 and TRBJ2-1, with 8 bases aligning to TRBD2. This CDR3 contains 16 residues. Unmatched junction bases numbered 8, after V lost 1 base and J lost 6 bases. Germline loops: CDR1 SGHTA, CDR2 FQGTGA. DNA for the CDR3: TGTGCCAGCAGCTTAATACCCAGCGGGGGTGGCAATGAGCAGTTCTTC. Its translation is CASSLIPSGGGNEQFF.

The chain has TRBV19 and TRBJ1-2; 10 nucleotides line up with TRBD1. Germline V lookup: CDR1 LNHDA, CDR2 SQIVND (reference sequence). CDR3 length equals 18 residues. V shed 5 bases, J shed 1 base, and the junction held 13 bases outside the gene matches. The chain's CDR3 is CASSGVGTGDLLNYGYTF. The CDR3 nucleotides are TGTGCCAGTAGTGGGGTCGGGACAGGGGACCTCCTTAACTATGGCTACACCTTC.

This clone was seen a single time. The chain couples TRBV6-5 to TRBJ2-7; D gene ambiguous. The CDR3 runs to 13 residues. Germline V CDR1 and CDR2: MNHEY, SVGAGI. The V end was cut by 5 bases, the J end by 0 bases, with 8 bases between. Written as DNA, the CDR3 is TGTGCCAGCAGTGTCCGAGTCTCCTACGAGCAGTACTTC. It is translated as CASSVRVSYEQYF.

The sample holds a few counts of this clone. The chain couples TRBV27 to TRBJ2-7; D call uncertain. This CDR3 has 14 residues. The germline gives CDR1 MNHEY, CDR2 SMNVEV (reference sequence). With 5 bases removed from V and 3 bases from J, the gap between germline ends came to 14 bases. As DNA, the CDR3 is TGTGCCAGCAGTCGCGACTCGTTGAACTACGAGCAGTACTTC. Its translation: CASSRDSLNYEQYF.

The genes are TRBV2 and TRBJ2-3; D is unclear. CDR3 length equals 15 residues. The germline gives CDR1 SNHLY, CDR2 FYNNEI. Trimming shortened V by 3 bases and J by 0 bases, and 10 bases separated the two germline ends. In DNA form, the CDR3 reads TGTGCCAGCAGTGACGGTAGCTTCAGCACAGATACGCAGTATTTT. It encodes CASSDGSFSTDTQYF.

This clone was observed a single time. The chain couples TRBV11-2 to TRBJ2-7; maybe TRBD2 (6 bases). Germline V gene lookup returns CDR1 SGHAT and CDR2 FQNNGV. Trimming took 10 bases from V and 7 from J, leaving 32 bases between them. CDR3 length: 17 amino acids. This CDR3 is CATSRIVEGLVNREQYF. CDR3 nucleotide sequence: TGTGCCACATCCAGGATCGTGGAGGGGTTAGTGAATAGGGAGCAGTACTTC.

The gene calls are TRBV28 and TRBJ1-4, with D perhaps TRBD1 (5 bases). CDR1 is MDHEN, CDR2 SYDVKM, per germline. The V and J ends lost 1 base and 0 bases respectively, with 6 bases between them. The CDR3 contains 15 residues. The CDR3 DNA reads as TGTGCCAGCAGTTTATTAGGGGCAACTAATGAAAAACTGTTTTTT. It encodes CASSLLGATNEKLFF.

The genes are TRBV11-1 and TRBJ2-5; 8 bases are a match to TRBD1. Trimming cost V 7 bases and J 6 bases; bases outside gene matches: 10. Germline V gene sequence: CDR1 SGHAT, CDR2 FQDESV (reference sequence). The CDR3 totals 14 residues. CDR3 DNA: TGTGCCAGCACCGGAACAGGGGGGATGAAGACCCAGTACTTC. The encoded protein is CASTGTGGMKTQYF.